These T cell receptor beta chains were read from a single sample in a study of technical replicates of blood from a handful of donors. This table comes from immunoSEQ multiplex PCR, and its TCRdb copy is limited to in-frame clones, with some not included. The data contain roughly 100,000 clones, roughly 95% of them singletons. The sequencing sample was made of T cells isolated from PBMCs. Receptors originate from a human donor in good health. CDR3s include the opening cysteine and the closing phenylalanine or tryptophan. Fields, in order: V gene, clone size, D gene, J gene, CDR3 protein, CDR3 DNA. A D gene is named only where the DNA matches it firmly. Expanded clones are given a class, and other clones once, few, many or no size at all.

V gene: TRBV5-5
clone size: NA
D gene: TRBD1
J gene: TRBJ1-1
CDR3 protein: CASSLASGGVLGTEAFF
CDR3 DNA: TGTGCCAGCAGCTTAGCCTCAGGGGGCGTGTTGGGCACTGAAGCTTTCTTT

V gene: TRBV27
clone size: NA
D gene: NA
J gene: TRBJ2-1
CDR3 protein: CASSLIRGEQFF
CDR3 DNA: TGTGCCAGCAGTTTAATCCGGGGTGAGCAGTTCTTC

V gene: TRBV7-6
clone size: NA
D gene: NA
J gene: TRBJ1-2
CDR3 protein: CASSSAQGSNYGYTF
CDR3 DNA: TGTGCCAGCAGCTCAGCTCAGGGATCTAACTATGGCTACACCTTC

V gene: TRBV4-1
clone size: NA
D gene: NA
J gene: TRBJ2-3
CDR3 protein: CASSQDDGPSYPSSDTQYF
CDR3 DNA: TGCGCCAGCAGCCAAGACGACGGGCCCTCATACCCTAGCTCAGATACGCAGTATTTT

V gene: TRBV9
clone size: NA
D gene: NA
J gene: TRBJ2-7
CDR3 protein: CASSVGSHSLYEQYF
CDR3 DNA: TGTGCCAGCAGCGTAGGGAGCCATAGCCTCTACGAGCAGTACTTC

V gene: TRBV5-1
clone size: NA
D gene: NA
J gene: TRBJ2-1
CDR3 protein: CASSAYRVWDEQFF
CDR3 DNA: TGCGCCAGCAGCGCGTACAGGGTTTGGGATGAGCAGTTCTTC

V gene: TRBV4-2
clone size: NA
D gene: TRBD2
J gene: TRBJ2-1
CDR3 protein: CASSQERGLAGEKFYNEQFF
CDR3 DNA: TGTGCCAGCAGCCAAGAGAGGGGACTAGCGGGAGAGAAATTCTACAATGAGCAGTTCTTC

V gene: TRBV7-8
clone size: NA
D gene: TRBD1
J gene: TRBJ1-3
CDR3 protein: CASSLPGTAGNTIYF
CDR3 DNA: TGTGCCAGCAGCCTACCCGGGACAGCGGGAAACACCATATATTTT

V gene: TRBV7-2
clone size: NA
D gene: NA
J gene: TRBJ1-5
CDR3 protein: CASSLGAYYSNQPQHF
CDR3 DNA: TGTGCCAGCAGCTTAGGGGCGTATTATAGCAATCAGCCCCAGCATTTT

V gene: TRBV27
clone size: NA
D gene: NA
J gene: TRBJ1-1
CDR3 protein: CASSLSAGWNTEAFF
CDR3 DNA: TGTGCCAGCAGTTTATCCGCAGGGTGGAACACTGAAGCTTTCTTT

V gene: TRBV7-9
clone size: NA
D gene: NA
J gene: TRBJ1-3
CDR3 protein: CASSGSPHNSGNTIYF
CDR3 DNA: TGTGCCAGCAGCGGTAGCCCGCATAACTCTGGAAACACCATATATTTT

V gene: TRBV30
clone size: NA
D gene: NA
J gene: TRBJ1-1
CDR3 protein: CAWSMGGNTEAFF
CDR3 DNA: TGTGCCTGGAGTATGGGGGGGAACACTGAAGCTTTCTTT

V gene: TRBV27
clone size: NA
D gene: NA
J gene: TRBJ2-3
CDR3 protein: CASSSGTTGEQYF
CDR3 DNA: TGTGCCAGCAGTTCCGGAACCACCGGGGAGCAGTATTTT

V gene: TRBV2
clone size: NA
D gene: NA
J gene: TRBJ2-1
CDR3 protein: CASRQERSSYNEQFF
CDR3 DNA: TGTGCCAGCAGACAGGAGCGCAGCTCCTACAATGAGCAGTTCTTC

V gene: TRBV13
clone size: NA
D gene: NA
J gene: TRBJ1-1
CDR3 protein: CASSLGESNTEAFF
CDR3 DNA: TGTGCCAGCAGCTTAGGGGAGTCGAACACTGAAGCTTTCTTT

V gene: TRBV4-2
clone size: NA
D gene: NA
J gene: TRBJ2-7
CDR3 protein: CASSQGTGTYEQYF
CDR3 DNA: TGTGCCAGCAGCCAAGGGACCGGGACCTACGAGCAGTACTTC

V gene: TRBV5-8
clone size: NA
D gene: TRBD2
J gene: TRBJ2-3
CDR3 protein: CASSPLAGSLPDTQYF
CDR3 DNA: TGTGCCAGCAGCCCGTTAGCGGGATCCCTCCCAGATACGCAGTATTTT

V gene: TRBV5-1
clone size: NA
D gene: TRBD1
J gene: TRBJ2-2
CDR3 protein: CASSLVSDRGTGELFF
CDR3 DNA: TGCGCCAGCAGCTTGGTCTCGGACAGGGGTACCGGGGAGCTGTTTTTT

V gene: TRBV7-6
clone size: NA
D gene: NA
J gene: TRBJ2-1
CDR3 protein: CASSESGEQFF
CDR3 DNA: TGTGCCAGCAGCGAATCGGGTGAGCAGTTCTTC

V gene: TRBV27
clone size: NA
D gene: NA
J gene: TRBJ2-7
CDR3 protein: CASSLSPGTQYF
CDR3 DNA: TGTGCCAGCAGTTTATCCCCGGGAACGCAGTACTTC

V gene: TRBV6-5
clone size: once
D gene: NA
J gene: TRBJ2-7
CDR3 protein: CASSKQVLSYEQYF
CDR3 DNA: TGTGCCAGCAGTAAACAGGTCCTTTCCTACGAGCAGTACTTC

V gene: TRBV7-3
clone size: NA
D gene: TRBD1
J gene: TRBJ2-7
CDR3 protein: CASSIHGTGYYEQYF
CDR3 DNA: TGTGCCAGCAGCATACATGGGACAGGGTACTACGAGCAGTACTTC

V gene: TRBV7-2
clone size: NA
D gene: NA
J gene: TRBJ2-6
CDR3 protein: CASSSGSGANVLTF
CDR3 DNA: TGTGCCAGCAGCTCAGGGTCTGGGGCCAACGTCCTGACTTTC

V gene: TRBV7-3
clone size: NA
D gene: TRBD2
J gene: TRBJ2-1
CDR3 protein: CASRLPGLAGVNEQFF
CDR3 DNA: TGTGCCAGCAGGCTACCAGGACTAGCGGGAGTCAATGAGCAGTTCTTC

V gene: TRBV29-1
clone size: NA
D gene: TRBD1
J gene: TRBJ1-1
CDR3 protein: CSAGRQGGFPEAFF
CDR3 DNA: TGCAGCGCAGGACGACAGGGAGGTTTCCCTGAAGCTTTCTTT

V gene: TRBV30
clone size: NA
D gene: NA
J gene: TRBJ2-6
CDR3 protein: CAYSRAGANVLTF
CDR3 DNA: TGTGCCTATTCGAGGGCTGGGGCCAACGTCCTGACTTTC

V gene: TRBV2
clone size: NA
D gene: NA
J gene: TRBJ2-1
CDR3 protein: CASGGRDTIYNEQFF
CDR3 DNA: TGTGCCAGCGGAGGCCGGGACACCATCTACAATGAGCAGTTCTTC

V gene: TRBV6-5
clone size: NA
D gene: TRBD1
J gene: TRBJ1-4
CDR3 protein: CASSLGTGVGEKLFF
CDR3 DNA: TGTGCCAGCAGCCTCGGGACAGGGGTTGGTGAAAAACTGTTTTTT

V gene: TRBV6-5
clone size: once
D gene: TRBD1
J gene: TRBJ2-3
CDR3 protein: CASSMGQGGTDTQYF
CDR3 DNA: TGTGCCAGCAGTATGGGACAGGGGGGCACAGATACGCAGTATTTT

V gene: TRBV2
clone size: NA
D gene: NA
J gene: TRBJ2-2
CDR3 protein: CASSESGTTNTGELFF
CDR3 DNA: TGTGCCAGCAGTGAGTCTGGGACAACGAACACCGGGGAGCTGTTTTTT

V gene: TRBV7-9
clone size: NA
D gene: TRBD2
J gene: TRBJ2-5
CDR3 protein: CASSLTSGETQYF
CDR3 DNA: TGTGCCAGCAGCCTGACTAGCGGGGAGACCCAGTACTTC

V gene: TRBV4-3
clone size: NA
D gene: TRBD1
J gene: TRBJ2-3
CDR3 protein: CASSQGTGSTDTQYF
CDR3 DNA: TGCGCCAGCAGCCAAGGGACAGGCAGCACAGATACGCAGTATTTT

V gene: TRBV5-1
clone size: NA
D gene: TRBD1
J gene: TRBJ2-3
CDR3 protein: CASSLGTGPDTQYF
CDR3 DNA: TGCGCCAGCAGCTTGGGGACAGGGCCGGATACGCAGTATTTT

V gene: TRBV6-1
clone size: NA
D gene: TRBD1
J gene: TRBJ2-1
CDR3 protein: CASSEARGPPYNEQFF
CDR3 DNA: TGTGCCAGCAGTGAAGCCAGGGGGCCCCCTTACAATGAGCAGTTCTTC

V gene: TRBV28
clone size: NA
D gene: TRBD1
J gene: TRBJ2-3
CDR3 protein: CASSYRQGRQYF
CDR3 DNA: TGTGCCAGCAGCTACAGACAGGGGAGGCAGTATTTT

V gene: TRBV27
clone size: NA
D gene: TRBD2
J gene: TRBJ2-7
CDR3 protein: CASSLERDSYEQYF
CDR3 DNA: TGTGCCAGCAGTTTAGAGCGGGACTCCTACGAGCAGTACTTC

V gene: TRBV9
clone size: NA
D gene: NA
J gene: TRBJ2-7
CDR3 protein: CASSVGQGPLYEQYF
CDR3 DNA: TGTGCCAGCAGCGTAGGGCAGGGTCCCCTCTACGAGCAGTACTTC

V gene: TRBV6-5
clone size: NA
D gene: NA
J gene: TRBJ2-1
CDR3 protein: CASSYKANEQFF
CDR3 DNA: TGTGCCAGCAGTTATAAAGCCAATGAGCAGTTCTTC

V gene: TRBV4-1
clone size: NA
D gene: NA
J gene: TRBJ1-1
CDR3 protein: CASSQGVRGVNTEAFF
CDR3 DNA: TGCGCCAGCAGCCAAGGGGTGCGGGGGGTCAACACTGAAGCTTTCTTT

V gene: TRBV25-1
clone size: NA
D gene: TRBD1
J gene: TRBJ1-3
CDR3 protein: CASSEQGQGGNTIYF
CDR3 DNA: TGTGCCAGCAGTGAACAGGGACAGGGGGGAAACACCATATATTTT

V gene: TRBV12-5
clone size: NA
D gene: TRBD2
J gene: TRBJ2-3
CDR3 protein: CASGLAYSGILTDTQYF
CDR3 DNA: TGTGCTAGTGGACTCGCCTATAGCGGGATCCTCACAGATACGCAGTATTTT

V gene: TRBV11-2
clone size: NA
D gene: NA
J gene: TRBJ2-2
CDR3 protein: CASSLGTAQGRGTGELFF
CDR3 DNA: TGTGCCAGCAGCTTAGGGACCGCCCAGGGAAGGGGTACCGGGGAGCTGTTTTTT

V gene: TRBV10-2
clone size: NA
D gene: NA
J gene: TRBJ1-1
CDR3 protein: CASSEAGGSEAFF
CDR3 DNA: TGCGCCAGCAGTGAGGCTGGAGGCTCTGAAGCTTTCTTT

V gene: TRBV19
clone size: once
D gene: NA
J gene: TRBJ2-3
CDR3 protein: CASKRVGTDTQYF
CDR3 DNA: TGTGCCAGTAAGCGGGTAGGCACAGATACGCAGTATTTT

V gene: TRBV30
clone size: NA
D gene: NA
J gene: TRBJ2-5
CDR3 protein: CAWRRESAYQETQYF
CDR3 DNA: TGTGCCTGGAGAAGAGAGAGTGCTTATCAAGAGACCCAGTACTTC

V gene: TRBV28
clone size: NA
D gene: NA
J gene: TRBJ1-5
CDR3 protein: CASRSSYLLYSNQPQHF
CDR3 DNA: TGTGCCAGCAGATCAAGTTACCTACTTTATAGCAATCAGCCCCAGCATTTT

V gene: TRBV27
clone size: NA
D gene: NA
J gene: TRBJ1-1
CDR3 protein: CASSWIDSRTEAFF
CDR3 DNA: TGTGCCAGCAGTTGGATCGACAGCAGAACTGAAGCTTTCTTT

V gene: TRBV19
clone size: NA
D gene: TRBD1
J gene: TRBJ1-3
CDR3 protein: CASTDRATGNTIYF
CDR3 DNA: TGTGCCAGTACCGACAGGGCGACTGGAAACACCATATATTTT

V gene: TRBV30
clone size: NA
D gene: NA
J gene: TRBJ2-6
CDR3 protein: CAWTGGANVLTF
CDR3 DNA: TGTGCCTGGACAGGGGGGGCCAACGTCCTGACTTTC

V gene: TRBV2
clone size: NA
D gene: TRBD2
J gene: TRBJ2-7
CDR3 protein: CASSEGSGVYEQYF
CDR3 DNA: TGTGCCAGCAGTGAGGGTAGCGGGGTCTACGAGCAGTACTTC

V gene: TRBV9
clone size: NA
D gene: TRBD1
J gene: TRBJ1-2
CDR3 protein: CASSRQGSPLGYTF
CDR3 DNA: TGTGCCAGCAGCAGACAGGGGTCGCCCCTAGGCTACACCTTC

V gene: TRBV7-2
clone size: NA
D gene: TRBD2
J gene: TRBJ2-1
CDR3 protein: CASSLGLAGGVEQFF
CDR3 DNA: TGTGCCAGCAGCTTGGGACTAGCGGGAGGGGTTGAGCAGTTCTTC